The clone carrying this T cell receptor (beta chain) was observed many times. As yet, its antigen is unknown. After constant-region reverse-primer amplification, full-length variable regions underwent semi-nested PCR with Nested Universal Primer A. Each CDR3 protein gets one entry after TCRdb re-called the 5' RACE reads with MiXCR. The table lists 50,000 to 70,000 distinct CDR3 sequences, around 20% of them singletons, with 3.2% in the top ten. Overall study results and limits: Tumor-infiltrating Treg TCR alpha and beta sequences overlapped most with tumor naive CD4+ T cells, then blood naive. Tumor memory CD4+ T cell TCR gene usage clustered with blood and lymph node memory CD4+ cells and lymph node naive CD4+ cells. The larger-cohort validation was restricted to a single TCR beta V-J rearrangement rather than whole repertoires.

Cells sorted as Tregs were CD4+, CD25+ and CD127-/low. Germline V gives CDR1 ENHRY, CDR2 SYGVKD. The CDR3 is 14 residues long. The V and J ends lost 5 bases and 1 base, in that order; junction bases with no gene match: 2. The J gene is TRBJ1-1, the V gene TRBV10-3; TRBD1 matches 9 bases. The sample taken for sequencing was tumor-infiltrating Tregs sorted from the breast tumor. This clonotype originated in a female donor with breast cancer. DNA for the CDR3: TGTGCCATCAGTAAGGACAGGGGGAACACTGAAGCTTTCTTT. Its translation: CAISKDRGNTEAFF.